This T cell receptor (beta chain) appears in the sequencing data of a study of chemoradiotherapy in HPV16-positive cancers. Study findings and constraints: Candidate HPV-specific clones and E7-related TCR motifs grew in tumor during treatment.

This clone appeared once. What it recognizes is unknown. Unmatched junction bases numbered 2, after V lost 3 bases and J lost 3 bases. The CDR3 is 13 residues long. Per germline, CDR1 SQVTM and CDR2 ANQGSEA. Produced via immunoSEQ multiplex PCR; TCRdb's table is partial and in-frame only. This table holds approximately 38,000 clones, about 80% found once. The receptor comes from a human donor with HPV-associated anogenital cancer. Sequenced here: blood, sampled from a patient who underwent chemoradiotherapy. The rearrangement links TRBV29-1 to TRBJ2-1, with 7 bases that match TRBD2. CDR3 bases: TGCAGCGTTGATCAGCGGGACTACAATGAGCAGTTCTTC. Protein sequence: CSVDQRDYNEQFF.